Below are 5 T cell receptor beta chains sequenced from a single sample in a study of PD-L1 blockade in urothelial cancer (dated by TCRdb to about 2017). The library came from the immunoSEQ multiplex PCR assay. TCRdb took over this immuneACCESS table, retaining in-frame rearrangements with V and J assigned. Such tables are incomplete; in checked studies, under half of the missing clones stem from an unresolved V gene, and the remainder is unexplained. The sample profile shows some 120,000 clones; more than 85% of them were found once. The ten largest clones add up to 1.5% to 2% of the sample. Per the publication, the time point label means: peripheral blood 6 weeks after treatment start. The sample in question was PBMCs, obtained around atezolizumab (anti-PD-L1) treatment. The receptors stem from a man in his sixties with urothelial cancer.

A single count supports this clone. This chain links TRBV19 with TRBJ1-2, with 7 bases lining up with TRBD1. The CDR3 is made up of 15 amino acids. Losses at the gene ends were 2 bases for V and 5 bases for J; bases not matched to a gene: 8. Germline lookup yields CDR1 LNHDA and CDR2 SQIVND (reference sequence). The CDR3 DNA reads as TGTGCCAGTAGTATAAAATCCCCCAGGGGGTATGGCTACACCTTC. Its translation is CASSIKSPRGYGYTF.

The chain carries TRBV5-1 and TRBJ2-3; D is possibly TRBD1 (6 bases). The CDR3 extends over 12 amino acids. Germline values: CDR1 SGHRS, CDR2 YFSETQ. The germline V and J ends were trimmed by 4 bases and 6 bases, with 9 bases remaining between them. CDR3 nucleotide sequence: TGCGCCAGCAGCCGGGACAAGGATACGCAGTATTTT. Amino acid sequence: CASSRDKDTQYF.

The V call is TRBV7-2, the J call TRBJ1-5; 9 bases agree with TRBD1. CDR3 length equals 14 residues. Germline V gene sequence: CDR1 SGHTA, CDR2 FQGNSA. V was pared by 5 bases and J by 7 bases, with 6 bases of the junction left unmatched. CDR3 DNA: TGTGCCAGCAGCCCAGGGACAGGGAACCAGCCCCAGCATTTT. It is translated as CASSPGTGNQPQHF.

The chain employs TRBV28 and TRBJ1-2; D gene ambiguous. The germline CDR1 and CDR2 sequences are MDHEN and SYDVKM. V shed 5 bases and J shed 8 bases, with 18 bases lying between them. The CDR3 spans 14 residues. The CDR3 DNA follows: TGTGCCAGCAGTGGGGAACGGGGAGGGAGAGGCTACACCTTC. Protein sequence: CASSGERGGRGYTF.

The V call is TRBV11-2, the J call TRBJ2-2; D ambiguous. The CDR3 runs to 15 residues. The V end was cut by 5 bases, the J end by 2 bases, with 12 bases between. CDR1 and CDR2 from the germline V gene are SGHAT and FQNNGV. The CDR3 loop reads CASSNGRHNTGELFF. As DNA, the CDR3 is TGTGCCAGCAGCAATGGCAGGCACAACACCGGGGAGCTGTTTTTT.